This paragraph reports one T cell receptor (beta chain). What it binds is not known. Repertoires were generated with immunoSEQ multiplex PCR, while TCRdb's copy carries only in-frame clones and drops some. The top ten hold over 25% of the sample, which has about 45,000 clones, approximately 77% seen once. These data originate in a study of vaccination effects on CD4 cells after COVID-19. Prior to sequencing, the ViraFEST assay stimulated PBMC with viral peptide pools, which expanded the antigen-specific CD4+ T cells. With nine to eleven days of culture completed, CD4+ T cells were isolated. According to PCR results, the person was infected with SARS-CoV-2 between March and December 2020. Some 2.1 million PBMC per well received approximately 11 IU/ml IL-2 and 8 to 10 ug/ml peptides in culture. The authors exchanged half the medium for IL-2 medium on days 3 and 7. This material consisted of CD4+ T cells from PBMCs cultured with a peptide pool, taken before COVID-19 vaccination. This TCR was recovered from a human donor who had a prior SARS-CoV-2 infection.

The CDR3 DNA reads TGTGCCAGCAGCTTTCACACTAGCGCGGGCCGCTACAATGAGCAGTTCTTC. It is translated as CASSFHTSAGRYNEQFF. This chain joins TRBV5-8 and TRBJ2-1; 7 bases match TRBD2. With V trimmed by 2 bases and J by 3 bases, 11 bases remained unmatched. The germline gives CDR1 SGHTS, CDR2 YDEGEE. This CDR3 has 17 residues.